This TCR beta chain was identified during a study of regulatory T cells in long-lasting Graves disease (dated by TCRdb to the early 2020s). For context, the study as a whole: Antithyroid drugs had been taken for less than 3 months by newly diagnosed Graves' disease patients. A total of about 33 samples underwent TCR sequencing, from roughly 13 patients with persistent Graves' disease and around 20 patients with newly diagnosed Graves' disease. Peripheral blood TCR sequencing and RNA sequencing compared persistent Graves' disease patients with newly diagnosed Graves' disease patients. The study took place in China and was registered as a clinical trial.

The library came from multiplex PCR. The reads were generated on an Illumina HiSeq 4000. TCR beta libraries were built with iRepertoire HTBI primers and Arm-PCR amplification of CDR3 regions. Gel purification was performed on PCR products prior to sequencing. The authors' analysis ran thus. Across samples, 62 TRBV and roughly 13 TRBJ segments were identified and used for gene usage analysis of CDR3 amino acid clonotypes. Filtered high-quality paired reads were merged into contigs using COPE and FqMerger. BLAST was used to align contigs to IMGT TRBV, TRBD and TRBJ reference genes, with CDR3 defined following IMGT. Any clonotype with a frequency above 0.1% was classified as a highly expanded clone. Shannon entropy served as the measure of repertoire diversity, while the Gini coefficient captured V-J evenness. Public clonotypes were defined as clonotypes shared by more than one individual. The public reads were reanalyzed by TCRdb: fastp trimming at Q25, MiXCR alignment, in-frame beta chains only. Merged by CDR3 protein, the rows form single entries marked with the most common genes and DNA. These V and J calls originate from TCRdb's pipeline instead of the authors' own analysis. Across this sample there are around 400,000 distinct CDR3 sequences, with approximately 12% seen only once. About 20% of the sample rests with the top ten.

CDR1 and CDR2 are drawn from the germline V gene: MDHEN, SYDVKM. A distance of 10 bases separates the germline ends of V and J, which lose 1 base and 5 bases respectively. Taken from cysteine to phenylalanine, the CDR3 has 14 residues. Just the 42-base CDR3 DNA is kept, in frame starting at base 1. This clonotype has ten or more counts. Its antigen specificity is not known. Within one base of it there is no much larger clone, and no base qualities were kept. Broad study findings and their caveats: Sequencing and analysis were limited to the TCR beta chain. Persistent disease showed preferential use of TRBV28, TRBJ1-2 and TRBJ2-5, whereas newly diagnosed disease favored TRBV20-1 and TRBJ2-1. As a limitation, the authors acknowledged that the small sample size may reduce accuracy. Persistent Graves' disease patients showed lower TCR Shannon entropy and fewer highly expanded clones than newly diagnosed patients, suggesting clonal expansion. More public clonotypes were shared among persistent patients (around 3,000) than among newly diagnosed patients (just under 1,000). The study examined only peripheral blood because the primary lesion, thyroid tissue, could not be accessed.

The meaning of the sample's time point label: newly diagnosed GD, antithyroid drugs for less than 3 months. For both TCR sequencing and RNA sequencing, RNA was extracted from PBMCs using TRIzol. Graves' disease was diagnosed according to American Thyroid Association guidelines. Patients for the study were recruited at an endocrinology department in Xi'an, China. From each patient, 7.5 to 9.5 milliliters of peripheral blood was collected into an EDTA anticoagulant tube. Ficoll Paque Plus density gradient separation was used to isolate PBMCs, and no further T cell sorting was performed. An Agilent 2100 Bioanalyzer and agarose gel were used to assess RNA quality, and a NanoDrop 2000 was used to measure RNA concentration. The same sample was also studied in work on T cells in Graves' hyperthyroidism and ophthalmopathy. Taken from the second paper: Stable Graves' hyperthyroidism was defined as no progression to ophthalmopathy during 18 months of follow-up. The hyperthyroidism patients were between 18 and 65 years old and newly diagnosed, with a disease duration of less than 2 months. Patients with uncontrolled infections, other autoimmune diseases, pregnancy or lactation were excluded. Diagnoses were based on clinical symptoms, serum thyroxine and TRAb, thyroid ultrasound and orbital computed tomography. A first-round RT-PCR of the TCR CDR3 used the HTBI primer set with the Qiagen OneStep RT-PCR kit. Most expanded thyroid clonotypes (frequency above 0.001) were also detected in blood, suggesting blood repertoires may reflect thyroid immune responses. Ophthalmopathy was separated from stable hyperthyroidism by a 13 V-J signature model, with 85% to 90% sensitivity and about 81% specificity obtained in cross-validation and 80%/75% obtained in testing. In validation, the model predicted progression to ophthalmopathy a median of roughly 6.1 months before onset, with about 67% sensitivity and around 76% specificity. To identify TCR V-J signatures that set the groups apart, the researchers used a discovery cohort of about a hundred patients, made up of under 50 with Graves' ophthalmopathy and some 60 with stable Graves' hyperthyroidism. Prospective prediction of ophthalmopathy was tested in an independent validation cohort of 18 to 20 hyperthyroidism patients and 15 to 17 patients who later progressed to ophthalmopathy. The roughly 100 discovery patients were divided at random into training and test sets in a 7:3 ratio. Thyroid tissue and blood T-cell repertoires from about six Graves' hyperthyroidism patients were also compared in the study. After sampling, hyperthyroidism patients received methimazole starting at 30 mg daily, and ophthalmopathy patients received high-dose intravenous methylprednisolone. The libraries were constructed in a second round of multiplex PCR and then size-selected and purified. Paired-end sequencing of the libraries was performed with 100 bp reads on an Illumina HiSeq2000. Raw data were processed with SOAPnuke, discarding reads with adapters, uncalled bases, mean Phred below 15, or no exact constant-primer or identifier match. High-quality paired reads were merged with COPE v1.2.5, and unique nucleotide sequences were defined as clonotypes. Clonotypes were aligned to IMGT TRBV, TRBD and TRBJ reference segments using MiTCR v1.1. The analysis was restricted to V-J combinations with a frequency above 0.0001, which together covered about 99% of the repertoires. The TCS score was defined as the ratio of F50 (clonal expansion) to E x V (chaos), calculated using BLOSUM62-based TCRdist between CDR3 peptides within each V-J. Welch's t-statistics and random forest reduced 500 to 550 V-J features to about 13, which were used in a naive Bayes classifier (R e1071). Sample size was not statistically predetermined, and blinding of investigators to group allocation was not performed. TCR Vbeta CDR3 sequencing of 140 or so peripheral blood samples (43 ophthalmopathy, about 80 hyperthyroidism and roughly 17 progressor patients) is reported in the paper.

Sample: peripheral blood mononuclear cells (PBMCs), taken at new diagnosis, from a patient treated with antithyroid drugs. The rearranged segments are TRBV28 and TRBJ2-3; the D gene is perhaps TRBD2, on 5 matching bases. This clonotype was obtained from a woman aged 18-30 years with Graves disease. Donor details come from another sample of the same person, matched by shared clones. This receptor has the CDR3 CASSLLGRRDTQYF. Here is the DNA: TGTGCCAGCAGTTTATTGGGGAGAAGAGATACGCAGTATTTT.